This T cell receptor (beta chain) emerged from a study of neurological immune-mediated disorders. V gave up 2 bases and J gave up 7 bases; unmatched junction bases: 12. The germline V gene has CDR1 SQVTM and CDR2 ANQGSEA. This CDR3 comprises 15 residues. This clonotype has a handful of counts. TCRdb re-analysed the 5' RACE reads in MiXCR, keeping a single row per CDR3 protein. Of about 27,000 distinct CDR3 sequences detected, around 21% appear once; the ten largest clones hold approximately 16%. The sequenced material came from PBMCs. This TCR came from an older woman in good health. This rearrangement joins TRBV29-1 to TRBJ1-2; 8 nucleotides line up with TRBD1. The CDR3 loop is CSVEPGTGRGVGYTF. The CDR3 DNA follows: TGCAGCGTTGAACCCGGGACAGGACGCGGGGTTGGCTACACCTTC.